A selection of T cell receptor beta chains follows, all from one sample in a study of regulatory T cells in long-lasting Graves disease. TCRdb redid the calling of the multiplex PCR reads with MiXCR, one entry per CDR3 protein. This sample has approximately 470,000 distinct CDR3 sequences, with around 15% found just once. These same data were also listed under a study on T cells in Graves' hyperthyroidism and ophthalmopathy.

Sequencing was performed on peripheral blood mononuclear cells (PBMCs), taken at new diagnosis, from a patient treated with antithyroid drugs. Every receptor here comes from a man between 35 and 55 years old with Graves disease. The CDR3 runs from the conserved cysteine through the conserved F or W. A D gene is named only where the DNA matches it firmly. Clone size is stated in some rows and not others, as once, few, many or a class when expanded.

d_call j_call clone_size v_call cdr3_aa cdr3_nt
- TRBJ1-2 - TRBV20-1 CSARGTSNGGYTF TGCAGTGCTAGGGGGACATCCAATGGGGGCTACACCTTC
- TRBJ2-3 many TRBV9 CASSVRRAATDTQYF TGTGCCAGCAGCGTACGGCGGGCTGCCACAGATACGCAGTATTTT
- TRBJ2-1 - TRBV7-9 CASLSPGYNEQFF TGTGCCAGCCTATCCCCGGGATACAATGAGCAGTTCTTC
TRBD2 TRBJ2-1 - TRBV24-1 CATSDPGTSGRARYNEQFF TGTGCCACCAGTGATCCCGGGACTAGCGGGAGGGCCCGGTACAATGAGCAGTTCTTC
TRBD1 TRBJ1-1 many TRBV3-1 CASSQFGTGSEAFF TGTGCCAGCAGCCAATTCGGGACAGGGAGTGAAGCTTTCTTT
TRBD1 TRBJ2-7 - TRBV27 CASSFSQGAWSYEQYF TGTGCCAGCAGTTTTTCTCAGGGGGCATGGTCCTACGAGCAGTACTTC
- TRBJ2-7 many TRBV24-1 CATATGPYEQYF TGTGCCACCGCTACAGGACCCTACGAGCAGTACTTC
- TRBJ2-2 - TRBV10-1 CASSDRSWTEDTGELFF TGCGCCAGCAGTGATCGTTCTTGGACAGAGGACACCGGGGAGCTGTTTTTT
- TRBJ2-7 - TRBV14 CASSQFAGIFREQYF TGTGCCAGCAGCCAATTCGCAGGTATCTTTCGGGAGCAGTACTTC
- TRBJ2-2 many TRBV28 CASSFNSPGELFF TGTGCCAGCAGTTTTAATAGCCCCGGGGAGCTGTTTTTT
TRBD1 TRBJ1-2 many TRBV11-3 CASSPLQGAQGYTF TGTGCCAGCAGCCCCTTACAGGGGGCGCAAGGCTACACCTTC
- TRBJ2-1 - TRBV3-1 CASSPLGVDNEQFF TGTGCCAGCAGCCCCCTAGGAGTCGACAATGAGCAGTTCTTC
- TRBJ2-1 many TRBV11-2 CASTPPGRRGEQFF TGTGCCAGCACCCCACCCGGGCGGCGAGGCGAGCAGTTCTTC
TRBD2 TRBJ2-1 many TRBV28 CASSFGLAGSYNEQFF TGTGCCAGCAGTTTCGGTCTAGCGGGCTCCTACAATGAGCAGTTCTTC
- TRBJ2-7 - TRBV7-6 CASSASGPPRWGGELYF TGTGCCAGCAGCGCAAGCGGCCCCCCGAGGTGGGGCGGGGAGCTGTACTTC
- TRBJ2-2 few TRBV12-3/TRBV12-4 CAGWAIGTGELFF TGTGCCGGATGGGCCATAGGCACCGGGGAGCTGTTTTTT
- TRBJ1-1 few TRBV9 CASSVGTGPNTEAFF TGTGCCAGCAGCGTAGGTACAGGGCCCAACACTGAAGCTTTCTTT
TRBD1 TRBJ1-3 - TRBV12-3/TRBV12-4 CASSSSGTGIFGRLSGNTIYF TGTGCCAGCAGTTCCTCCGGGACAGGGATTTTCGGGAGGTTGTCTGGAAACACCATATATTTT
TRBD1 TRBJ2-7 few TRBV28 CASSPVGQGLYEQYF TGTGCCAGCAGTCCTGTGGGACAGGGCCTTTACGAGCAGTACTTC
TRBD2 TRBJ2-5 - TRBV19 CASTGLAGAGTQYF TGTGCCAGTACAGGGCTAGCGGGAGCCGGGACCCAGTACTTC
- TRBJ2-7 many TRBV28 CASKLGGRGSDEQYF TGTGCCAGCAAACTAGGAGGTAGGGGAAGCGACGAGCAGTACTTC
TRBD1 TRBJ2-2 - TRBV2 CASRAGGSRHTGELFF TGTGCCAGCAGGGCAGGGGGATCTCGGCACACCGGGGAGCTGTTTTTT
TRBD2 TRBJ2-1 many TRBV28 CASSTPGLEGPMDEQFF TGTGCCAGCAGTACACCGGGACTAGAGGGGCCGATGGATGAGCAGTTCTTC
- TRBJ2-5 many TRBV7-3 CASSFQSGSLQETQYF TGTGCCAGCAGCTTCCAGAGTGGTAGCCTCCAAGAGACCCAGTACTTC
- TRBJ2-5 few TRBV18 CASSPVGQRQETQYF TGTGCCAGCTCACCAGTAGGACAGCGCCAAGAGACCCAGTACTTC
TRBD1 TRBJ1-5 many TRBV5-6 CASSVTGLSEPQHF TGTGCCAGCAGCGTGACAGGGTTGAGTGAGCCCCAGCATTTT
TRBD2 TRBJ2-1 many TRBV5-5 CASSLRIAGGGYNEQFF TGTGCCAGCAGCTTGAGGATAGCGGGAGGGGGATACAATGAGCAGTTCTTC
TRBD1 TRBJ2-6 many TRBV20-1 CSARRDSGNSGANVLTF TGCAGTGCTAGAAGGGACAGCGGAAACTCTGGGGCCAACGTCCTGACTTTC
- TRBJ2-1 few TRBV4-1 CASSHLLANEQFF TGCGCCAGCAGCCATTTGCTAGCGAATGAGCAGTTCTTC
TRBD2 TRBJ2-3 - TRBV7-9 CASSGYQGLAVLTDTQYF TGTGCCAGCAGCGGATACCAGGGACTAGCGGTTCTCACAGATACGCAGTATTTT
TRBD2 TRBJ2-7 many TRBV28 CASSLLPGRDSGIYEQYF TGTGCCAGCAGTTTATTACCGGGGCGAGATAGCGGGATCTACGAGCAGTACTTC
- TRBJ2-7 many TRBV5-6 CASSLLAPYEQYF TGTGCCAGCAGCTTGTTAGCGCCCTACGAGCAGTACTTC
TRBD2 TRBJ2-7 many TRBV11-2 CASSPEGRGLSYEQYF TGTGCCAGCAGCCCCGAGGGGAGGGGACTCTCCTACGAGCAGTACTTC
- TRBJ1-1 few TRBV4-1 CASSQGGTAEAFF TGCGCCAGCAGCCAAGGGGGTACGGCTGAAGCTTTCTTT
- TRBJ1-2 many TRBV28 CASSRADYGYTF TGTGCCAGCAGTAGGGCAGACTATGGCTACACCTTC
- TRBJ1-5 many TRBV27 CASSHTGLQPQHF TGTGCCAGCAGCCATACAGGGCTTCAGCCCCAGCATTTT